A single sample gave rise to the 8 T cell receptor beta chains below, sequenced in a study of cytomegalovirus exposure and HLA in healthy donors. 13 Jbeta primers and 60 Vbeta primers were used for the PCR. Clones were sequenced by immunoSEQ multiplex PCR, and TCRdb holds only the in-frame ones, with some missing. The table includes about 200,000 clones, 80% to 85% detected once. The sequencing sample was made of PBMCs. The receptor set was obtained from a boy aged 2-15 years in good health and CMV-seronegative.

This chain links TRBV5-6 with TRBJ1-1; TRBD1 might be the D (5 bases). Germline V gene lookup returns CDR1 SGHDT and CDR2 YYEEEE. The CDR3 has 15 amino acids. V gave up 0 bases and J gave up 2 bases, with 11 bases separating them. The CDR3 region is CASSLVLGPNTEAFF. CDR3 DNA sequence: TGTGCCAGCAGCTTGGTGCTGGGGCCCAACACTGAAGCTTTCTTT.

The chain recombines TRBV5-1 with TRBJ1-4, with unresolved D. Trimming removed 8 bases at V and 4 bases at J, with 15 bases between. Germline V gives CDR1 SGHRS, CDR2 YFSETQ. This CDR3 has 14 amino acids. CDR3 region: CASYLNRDNEKLFF. The CDR3 nucleotides are TGCGCCAGTTATCTAAACAGAGATAATGAAAAACTGTTTTTT.

The rearrangement uses TRBV19 and TRBJ2-3; TRBD2 matches at 10 bases. J gave up 3 bases and V 4 bases, and 13 bases lay outside the gene matches. In germline, CDR1 is LNHDA, CDR2 SQIVND (reference sequence). This CDR3 has 18 residues. The CDR3 sequence: CASSKIAGGVVDTDTQYF. CDR3 DNA sequence: TGTGCCAGTAGTAAAATAGCGGGGGGCGTGGTGGATACAGATACGCAGTATTTT.

The genes are TRBV9 and TRBJ2-3, with D perhaps TRBD2 (6 bases). The ends were cut back, 0 bases at V and 4 bases at J, with 12 bases in the middle. This CDR3 contains 15 residues. Germline values: CDR1 SGDLS, CDR2 YYNGEE. The CDR3 loop reads CASSVVASEADTQYF. CDR3 in DNA: TGTGCCAGCAGCGTAGTAGCTAGCGAGGCAGATACGCAGTATTTT.

The chain uses TRBV29-1 and TRBJ2-3; the match to TRBD2 covers 10 bases. The CDR3 sequence is 15 residues long. Trimming cost V 4 bases and J 1 base; bases outside gene matches: 5. Germline lookup yields CDR1 SQVTM and CDR2 ANQGSEA. CDR3 region: CSVVGLAGGTDTQYF. The CDR3 nucleotides read TGCAGCGTTGTTGGTCTAGCGGGGGGCACAGATACGCAGTATTTT.

CDR3: CASSLGINEQFF. CDR3 bases: TGTGCCAGCAGCTTAGGTATCAATGAGCAGTTCTTC. This chain links TRBV11-3 with TRBJ2-1; D gene uncertain. The germline V gene encodes CDR1 SGHNT and CDR2 YENEEA. The V gene lost 1 base and the J gene lost 6 bases, with 4 bases spanning the gap. CDR3 length equals 12 residues. The whole variable domain, filled in from reference TRBV11-3 and TRBJ2-1, reads EAGVVQSPRYKIIEKKQPVAFWCNPISGHNTLYWYLQNLGQGPELLIRYENEEAVDDSQLPKDRFSAERLKGVDSTLKIQPAELGDSAVYLCASSLGINEQFFGPGTRLTVL.

V is TRBV5-5 and J is TRBJ2-5, with 7 bases lining up with TRBD1. The DNA end favors TRBJ2-7, so the J call may be wrong. The CDR3 is 14 amino acids. The V gene's germline CDR1 is SGHKS and CDR2 YYEKEE (reference sequence). The CDR3 is CASSRRDSSYEQYF. In DNA form, the CDR3 reads TGTGCCAGCAGCCGCCGGGACAGCTCCTACGAGCAGTACTTC.

This clone came up a few times. The chain employs TRBV5-6 and TRBJ1-5; 7 bases fit TRBD1. Germline V gives CDR1 SGHDT, CDR2 YYEEEE. This CDR3 region has 14 residues. V shed 4 bases and J 7 bases; nucleotides not matched to a gene: 8. The CDR3 here is CASSLRQGLQPQHF. The CDR3 DNA sequence: TGTGCCAGCAGCCTTCGACAGGGCCTCCAGCCCCAGCATTTT.